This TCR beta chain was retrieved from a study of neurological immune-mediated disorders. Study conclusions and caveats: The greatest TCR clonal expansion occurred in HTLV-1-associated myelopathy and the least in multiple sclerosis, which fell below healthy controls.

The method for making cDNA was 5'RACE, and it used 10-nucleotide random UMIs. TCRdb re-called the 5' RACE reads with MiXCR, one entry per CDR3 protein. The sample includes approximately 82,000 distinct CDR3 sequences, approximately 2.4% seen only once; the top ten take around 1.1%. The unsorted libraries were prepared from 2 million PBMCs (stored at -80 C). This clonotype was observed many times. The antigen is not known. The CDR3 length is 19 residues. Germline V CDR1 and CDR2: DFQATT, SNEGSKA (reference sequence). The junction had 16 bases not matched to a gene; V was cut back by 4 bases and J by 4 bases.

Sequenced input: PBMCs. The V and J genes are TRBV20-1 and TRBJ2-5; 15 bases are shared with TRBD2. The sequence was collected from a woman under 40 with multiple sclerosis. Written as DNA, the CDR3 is TGCAGTGCTAAACCCCCCGGGACTAGCGGGAGGCCTAGCCGAGAGACCCAGTACTTC. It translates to CSAKPPGTSGRPSRETQYF.